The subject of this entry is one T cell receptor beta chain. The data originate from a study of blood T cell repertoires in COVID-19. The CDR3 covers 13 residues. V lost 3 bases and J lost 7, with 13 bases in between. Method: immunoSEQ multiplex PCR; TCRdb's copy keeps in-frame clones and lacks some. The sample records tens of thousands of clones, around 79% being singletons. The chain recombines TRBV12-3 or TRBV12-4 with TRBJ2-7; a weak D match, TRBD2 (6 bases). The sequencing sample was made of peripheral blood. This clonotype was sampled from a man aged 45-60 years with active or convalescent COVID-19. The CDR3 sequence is CASSFASAGEQYF. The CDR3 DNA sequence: TGTGCCAGCAGTTTCGCCTCCGCGGGGGAGCAGTACTTC.